This TCR beta chain was identified during a study of T cell responses to AZD1222 COVID-19 vaccine. General study findings and limits: Unmutated regions of variants are reportedly targeted by nearly half of spike-specific TCRs.

The table came from immunoSEQ multiplex PCR; TCRdb's copy has only in-frame clones and leaves some out. The sample has 95,000 to 150,000 clones, roughly 85% seen once. A note on this clone: Its antigen is unknown.

Trimming pared 6 bases from V and 7 bases from J, leaving 16 bases between. This CDR3 region has 13 residues. Sequenced material: peripheral blood, taken on day 0 of AZD1222 vaccination. The chain joins TRBV12-3 or TRBV12-4 to TRBJ2-7; tentative D call: TRBD1 (6 bases). The sequence came from an adult in good health. As DNA, the CDR3 is TGTGCCAGCAGCCTTGGACAGAACGGAGAGCAGTACTTC. Translation: CASSLGQNGEQYF.